Listed below are T cell receptor beta chains from one sample, sequenced in a study of blood T cell repertoires in COVID-19. Sequencing used immunoSEQ multiplex PCR; TCRdb keeps in-frame clones, though not all of them. The sample contains approximately 200,000 clones, 70% to 90% of which appear only once. The sample consisted of peripheral blood. The receptors were sampled from a man aged 65-85 years with active or convalescent COVID-19. CDR3s include the opening cysteine and the closing phenylalanine or tryptophan. The D gene is left open where the match is weak. Clone size, where shown, is once, few, many, or a class for clones that have expanded.

>NA|NA|TRBJ2-2|TRBV2
CASSERAGVAGELFF
TGTGCCAGCAGTGAACGGGCAGGGGTCGCCGGGGAGCTGTTTTTT
>NA|NA|TRBJ1-1|TRBV7-8
CASTTVGGTEAFF
TGTGCCAGCACCACAGTAGGGGGTACTGAAGCTTTCTTT
>NA|NA|TRBJ2-2|TRBV4-3
CASSQGSTANTGELFF
TGCGCCAGCAGCCAAGGTAGCACGGCGAACACCGGGGAGCTGTTTTTT
>few|NA|TRBJ1-4|TRBV5-1
CASSLGGNEKLFF
TGCGCCAGCAGCTTGGGAGGGAATGAAAAACTGTTTTTT
>NA|TRBD1|TRBJ1-6|TRBV6-2/TRBV6-3
CASSFASIGTGGRTPLHF
TGTGCCAGCAGTTTCGCTTCAATCGGGACAGGGGGTCGTACACCCCTCCACTTT
>NA|NA|TRBJ2-5|TRBV5-1
CASSLAGTIQETQYF
TGCGCCAGCAGCTTGGCCGGGACAATACAAGAGACCCAGTACTTC
>NA|NA|TRBJ1-2|TRBV5-1
CASSLAGGLYSDGYTF
TGCGCCAGCAGCTTGGCCGGGGGGCTGTACTCTGATGGCTACACCTTC
>NA|NA|TRBJ2-2|TRBV10-3
CAIRRSAGELFF
TGTGCCATCAGGAGGAGCGCCGGGGAGCTGTTTTTT
>NA|NA|TRBJ2-3|TRBV7-8
CASSLAGGPTDTQYF
TGTGCCAGCAGCTTAGCGGGGGGTCCCACAGATACGCAGTATTTT
>NA|NA|TRBJ1-1|TRBV12-3/TRBV12-4
CASSQTPGTKAFF
TGTGCCAGCAGTCAGACGCCCGGGACTAAGGCTTTCTTT
>NA|NA|TRBJ2-3|TRBV15
CATTPGVLTDTQYF
TGTGCCACCACTCCGGGGGTCCTCACAGATACGCAGTATTTT
>NA|TRBD2|TRBJ2-1|TRBV20-1
CSARGTSGYYNEQFF
TGCAGTGCTCGTGGGACTAGCGGGTATTACAATGAGCAGTTCTTC
>NA|NA|TRBJ1-3|TRBV3-1/TRBV3-2
CASSRASAGNTIYF
TGTGCCAGCAGCCGGGCCTCAGCAGGAAACACCATATATTTT
>NA|NA|TRBJ1-2|TRBV28
CASSLFQGRGGYTF
TGTGCCAGCAGTTTATTCCAGGGGCGAGGTGGCTACACCTTC
>once|TRBD1|TRBJ1-4|TRBV18
CASSYGQGAFEKLFF
TGTGCCAGCTCATACGGACAGGGGGCTTTTGAAAAACTGTTTTTT
>once|NA|TRBJ1-2|TRBV7-9
CASSLAQGNYGYTF
TGTGCCAGCAGCTTAGCTCAGGGGAACTATGGCTACACCTTC
>NA|NA|TRBJ1-1|TRBV9
CASSVDQGRTEAFF
TGTGCCAGCAGCGTAGACCAGGGGCGAACTGAAGCTTTCTTT
>once|NA|TRBJ2-5|TRBV7-2
CASSPPSGSGTQYF
TGTGCCAGCAGCCCCCCCAGCGGAAGCGGGACCCAGTACTTC
>NA|NA|TRBJ1-2|TRBV28
CASSFKGFNYGYTF
TGTGCCAGCAGTTTTAAGGGGTTCAACTATGGCTACACCTTC
>NA|NA|TRBJ2-1|TRBV28
CASSLGRGHRGGEQFF
TGTGCCAGCAGTTTGGGCAGGGGCCATCGAGGAGGTGAGCAGTTCTTC
>NA|TRBD2|TRBJ2-5|TRBV4-2
CASSRFVFGTSGGADETQYF
TGTGCCAGCAGCCGATTCGTATTCGGGACTAGCGGGGGGGCCGACGAGACCCAGTACTTC
>NA|TRBD1|TRBJ2-2|TRBV30
CAWSVLGQGAGELFF
TGTGCCTGGAGTGTACTCGGACAGGGGGCCGGGGAGCTGTTTTTT
>NA|NA|TRBJ2-2|TRBV7-2
CASSPHMNTGELFF
TGTGCCAGCAGCCCACACATGAACACCGGGGAGCTGTTTTTT
>NA|TRBD2|TRBJ2-7|TRBV28
CASKSTSGSTGEQYF
TGTGCCAGCAAGTCGACTAGCGGGAGTACAGGGGAGCAGTACTTC
>NA|TRBD2|TRBJ2-5|TRBV7-2
CASSLVGGRQETQYF
TGTGCCAGCAGCTTAGTCGGGGGGAGGCAAGAGACCCAGTACTTC
>NA|NA|TRBJ2-4|TRBV13
CASSRSRRATKNIQYF
TGTGCCAGCAGCCGTTCACGCAGGGCAACCAAAAACATTCAGTACTTC
>NA|TRBD1|TRBJ1-2|TRBV5-1
CASSLGQGNYGYTF
TGCGCCAGCAGCTTGGGACAGGGGAACTATGGCTACACCTTC
>NA|TRBD1|TRBJ2-1|TRBV19
CASSVGTAYNEQFF
TGTGCCAGTAGTGTCGGGACAGCCTACAATGAGCAGTTCTTC
>NA|NA|TRBJ2-3|TRBV30
CAWSLGSPADTQYF
TGTGCCTGGAGTCTAGGTTCCCCAGCAGATACGCAGTATTTT
>once|TRBD1|TRBJ2-1|TRBV6-5
CASRGGQGAGNEQFF
TGTGCCAGCAGAGGGGGACAGGGGGCCGGGAATGAGCAGTTCTTC
>NA|TRBD2|TRBJ2-1|TRBV5-1
CSLGEGRGAYNEQFF
TGCTCCCTTGGGGAAGGACGGGGGGCCTACAATGAGCAGTTCTTC
>NA|TRBD1|TRBJ2-3|TRBV27
CASRHRDRNTDTQYF
TGTGCCAGCAGACACCGGGACAGAAACACAGATACGCAGTATTTT
>NA|TRBD1|TRBJ2-5|TRBV6-5
CAVRDRIQETQYF
TGTGCCGTACGGGACAGAATCCAAGAGACCCAGTACTTC
>NA|TRBD1|TRBJ2-2|TRBV14
CASSHLVGQGTGELFF
TGTGCCAGCAGCCACCTGGTGGGACAGGGCACCGGGGAGCTGTTTTTT
>once|NA|TRBJ2-2|TRBV27
CASRLGLETGELFF
TGTGCCAGTCGACTAGGGTTGGAGACCGGGGAGCTGTTTTTT
>NA|TRBD1|TRBJ1-2|TRBV6-5
CASRGDRGTYGYTF
TGTGCCAGCCGGGGGGACAGGGGAACCTATGGCTACACCTTC
>NA|TRBD1|TRBJ1-1|TRBV4-3
CASSQLQGMEAFF
TGCGCCAGCAGCCAACTACAGGGGATGGAAGCTTTCTTT
>NA|NA|TRBJ2-7|TRBV6-6
CASSPTGPTGYEQYF
TGTGCCAGCAGCCCTACAGGGCCAACGGGGTACGAGCAGTACTTC
>NA|NA|TRBJ1-5|TRBV5-8
CASSFGTSTTYSNQPQHF
TGTGCCAGCAGCTTTGGGACATCTACCACATATAGCAATCAGCCCCAGCATTTT
>NA|NA|TRBJ1-2|TRBV28
CASSLVGRQVGYTF
TGTGCCAGCAGTTTAGTGGGGCGTCAAGTAGGCTACACCTTC
>NA|TRBD2|TRBJ2-1|TRBV14
CASSHGTSGSYNEQFF
TGTGCCAGCAGCCACGGGACTAGCGGCTCCTACAATGAGCAGTTCTTC
>NA|TRBD1|TRBJ1-4|TRBV6-7
CASSPGTGQENEKLFF
TGTGCCAGCAGTCCCGGAACGGGACAGGAGAATGAAAAACTGTTTTTT
>once|TRBD2|TRBJ2-3|TRBV4-1
CASSQSSGSTDTQYF
TGCGCCAGCAGCCAGTCTAGCGGGAGCACAGATACGCAGTATTTT
>NA|TRBD1|TRBJ2-7|TRBV3-1/TRBV3-2
CASSHRDSFSYEQYF
TGTGCCAGCAGCCATAGGGACAGTTTCTCCTACGAGCAGTACTTC
>once|TRBD2|TRBJ2-3|TRBV7-2
CASSPGAGVADTQYF
TGTGCCAGCAGCCCCGGAGCGGGAGTGGCAGATACGCAGTATTTT
>NA|NA|TRBJ1-5|TRBV24-1
CATSDFSGAQHF
TGTGCCACCAGTGATTTTTCAGGGGCCCAGCATTTT
>once|TRBD2|TRBJ2-3|TRBV6-5
CASSRGGGATDTQYF
TGTGCCAGCAGTCGTGGCGGGGGGGCAACAGATACGCAGTATTTT
>NA|TRBD1|TRBJ2-1|TRBV5-1
CASSFGDRESYNEQFF
TGCGCCAGCAGCTTTGGGGACAGGGAGTCCTACAATGAGCAGTTCTTC
>NA|NA|TRBJ1-3|TRBV7-9
CASSLGTSGNTIYF
TGTGCCAGCAGCTTGGGGACATCTGGAAACACCATATATTTT
>NA|TRBD1|TRBJ1-2|TRBV28
CASQRTGNYGYTF
TGTGCCAGTCAAAGGACAGGGAACTATGGCTACACCTTC
>NA|NA|TRBJ1-6|TRBV2
CASRRSVQGSHAPLHF
TGTGCCAGCCGACGTTCGGTACAGGGATCCCACGCACCCCTCCACTTT
>NA|NA|TRBJ2-7|TRBV7-9
CASSRDFDYEQYF
TGTGCCAGCAGCCGGGACTTTGACTACGAGCAGTACTTC
>NA|NA|TRBJ1-5|TRBV21-1
CASSKGTGGDQPQHF
TGTGCCAGCAGCAAGGGGACAGGGGGGGATCAGCCCCAGCATTTT
>NA|NA|TRBJ2-5|TRBV5-1
CASSFIGGQETQYF
TGCGCCAGCAGCTTTATAGGAGGGCAAGAGACCCAGTACTTC
>NA|NA|TRBJ2-7|TRBV7-2
CASSLVTQTYEQYF
TGTGCCAGCAGCTTAGTAACACAGACCTACGAGCAGTACTTC
>NA|TRBD2|TRBJ2-2|TRBV9
CASSEAGITGELFF
TGTGCCAGCAGCGAAGCGGGAATAACCGGGGAGCTGTTTTTT
>once|TRBD1|TRBJ1-4|TRBV2
CASSEDRGRIEKLFF
TGTGCCAGCAGTGAGGACAGGGGGCGGATCGAAAAACTGTTTTTT
>NA|NA|TRBJ1-5|TRBV11-3
CASSLSEHSNQPQHF
TGTGCCAGCAGCTTATCAGAACATAGCAATCAGCCCCAGCATTTT
>NA|NA|TRBJ2-3|TRBV11-2
CASSIGGGTQYF
TGTGCCAGCAGCATAGGGGGAGGTACGCAGTATTTT
>NA|TRBD1|TRBJ1-2|TRBV28
CASSRQGLRGYTF
TGTGCCAGCAGTCGACAGGGCCTTCGTGGCTACACCTTC